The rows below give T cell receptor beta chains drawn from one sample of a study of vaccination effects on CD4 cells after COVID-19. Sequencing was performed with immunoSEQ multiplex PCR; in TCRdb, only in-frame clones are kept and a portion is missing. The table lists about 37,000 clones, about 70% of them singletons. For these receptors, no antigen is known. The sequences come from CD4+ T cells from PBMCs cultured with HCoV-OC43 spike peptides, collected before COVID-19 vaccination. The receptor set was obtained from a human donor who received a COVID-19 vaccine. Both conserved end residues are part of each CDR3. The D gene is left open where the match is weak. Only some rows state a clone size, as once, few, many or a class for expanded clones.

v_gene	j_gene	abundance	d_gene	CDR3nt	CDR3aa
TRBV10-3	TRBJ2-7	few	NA	TGTGCCATCATGGGTAGCGGATACGAGCAGTACTTC	CAIMGSGYEQYF
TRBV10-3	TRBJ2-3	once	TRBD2	TGTGCCATCAGTGAGTCAGGAGCGGGAGTCACAGATACGCAGTATTTT	CAISESGAGVTDTQYF
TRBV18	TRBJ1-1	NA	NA	TGTGCCAGCTCACTGGGCCAGCTCGAAGCTTTCTTT	CASSLGQLEAFF
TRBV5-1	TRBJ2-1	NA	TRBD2	TGCGCCAGCAGCTTGTACAACCTAGCGGGGAGCTACAATGAGCAGTTCTTC	CASSLYNLAGSYNEQFF
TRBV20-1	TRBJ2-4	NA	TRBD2	TGCAGTGCTAGTGCGGGAGCGCAGGCGGGAAGCATTCAGTACTTC	CSASAGAQAGSIQYF
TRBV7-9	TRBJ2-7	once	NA	TGTGCCAGCAGCTCATGGACTTCCCATTACGAGCAGTACTTC	CASSSWTSHYEQYF
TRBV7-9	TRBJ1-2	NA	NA	TGTGCCAGCAGCTTATCCGGGGTGGAGGGCTACACCTTC	CASSLSGVEGYTF
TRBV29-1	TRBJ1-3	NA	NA	TGCAGCGCCAAAACCGCTGGAAACACCATATATTTT	CSAKTAGNTIYF
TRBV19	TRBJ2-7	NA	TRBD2	TGTGCCAGTAGTACCCCTAGCGGGGGGGCCGTTTACGAGCAGTACTTC	CASSTPSGGAVYEQYF
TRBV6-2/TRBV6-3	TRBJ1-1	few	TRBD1	TGTGCCAGCAGTTTACCATCGACAGGGCTCCGCTTGAACACTGAAGCTTTCTTT	CASSLPSTGLRLNTEAFF
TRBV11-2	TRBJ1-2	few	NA	TGTGCCAGCAGCCAAGGGATCTATGGCTACACCTTC	CASSQGIYGYTF
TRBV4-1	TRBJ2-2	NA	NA	TGCGCCAGCAGCCAGGGCGACACCGCGAACACCGGGGAGCTGTTTTTT	CASSQGDTANTGELFF
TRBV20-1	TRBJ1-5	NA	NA	TGCAGTGCTAGTTCGGGGGATCAGCCCCAGCATTTT	CSASSGDQPQHF
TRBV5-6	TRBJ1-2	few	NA	TGTGCCAGCAGCATCCCTGACGTGACAGGAGGACGGTATGGCTACACCTTC	CASSIPDVTGGRYGYTF
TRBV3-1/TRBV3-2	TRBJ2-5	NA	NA	TGTGCCAGCAGCCAAGCCGAAAAAGAGACCCAGTACTTC	CASSQAEKETQYF
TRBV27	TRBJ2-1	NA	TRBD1	TGTGCCAGCAGTTCGACCTCCGGACAGGGGGCTTATAATGAGCAGTTCTTC	CASSSTSGQGAYNEQFF
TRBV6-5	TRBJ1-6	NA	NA	TGTGCCAGCACGAATCCCGGACAGTATAATTCACCCCTCCACTTT	CASTNPGQYNSPLHF
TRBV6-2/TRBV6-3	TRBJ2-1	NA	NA	TGTGCCAGCACCCCCCGGGGTTGGGCGGACCAGTTCTTC	CASTPRGWADQFF
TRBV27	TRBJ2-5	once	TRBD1	TGTGCCAGCAGTTTCGGGACAGGGACTCGGGAGACCCAGTACTTC	CASSFGTGTRETQYF
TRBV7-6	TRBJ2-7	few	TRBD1	TGTGCCAGCAGCTTAATGGGGGGACAGGGCCACGAGCAGTACTTC	CASSLMGGQGHEQYF